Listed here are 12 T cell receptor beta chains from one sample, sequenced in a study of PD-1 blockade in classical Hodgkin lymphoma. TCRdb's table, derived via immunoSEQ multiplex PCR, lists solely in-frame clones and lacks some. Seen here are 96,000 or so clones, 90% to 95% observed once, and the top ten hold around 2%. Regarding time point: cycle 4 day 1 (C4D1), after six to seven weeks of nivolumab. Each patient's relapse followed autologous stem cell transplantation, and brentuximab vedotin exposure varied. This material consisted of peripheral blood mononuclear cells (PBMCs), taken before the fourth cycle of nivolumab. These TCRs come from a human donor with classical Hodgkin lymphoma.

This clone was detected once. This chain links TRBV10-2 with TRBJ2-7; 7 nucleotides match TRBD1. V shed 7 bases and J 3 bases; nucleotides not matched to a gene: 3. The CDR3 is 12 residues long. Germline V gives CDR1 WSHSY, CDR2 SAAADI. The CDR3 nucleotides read TGCGCCAGCACGGGACAGCACTACGAGCAGTACTTC. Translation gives CASTGQHYEQYF.

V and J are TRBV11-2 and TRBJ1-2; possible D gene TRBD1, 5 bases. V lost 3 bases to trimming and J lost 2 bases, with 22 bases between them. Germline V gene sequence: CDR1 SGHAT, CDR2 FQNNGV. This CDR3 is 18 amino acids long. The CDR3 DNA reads TGTGCCAGCAGCTTTTACCCCCCGTTCAGGGACGGCAACTATGGCTACACCTTC. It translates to CASSFYPPFRDGNYGYTF.

CDR3 loop: CASIAPSGGYEQYF. For the CDR3, the DNA is TGTGCCAGCATCGCGCCTAGCGGAGGCTACGAGCAGTACTTC. The chain has TRBV28 and TRBJ2-7; 7 bases agree with TRBD2. Looked up from germline, CDR1 is MDHEN and CDR2 is SYDVKM. This CDR3 has 14 amino acids. V dropped 7 bases and J dropped 3; count of bases not matched to a gene: 9.

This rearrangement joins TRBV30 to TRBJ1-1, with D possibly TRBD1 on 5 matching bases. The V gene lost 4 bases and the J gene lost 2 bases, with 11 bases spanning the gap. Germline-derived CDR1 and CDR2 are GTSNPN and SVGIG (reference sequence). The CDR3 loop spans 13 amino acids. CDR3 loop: CAWKRQGNTEAFF. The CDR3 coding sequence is TGTGCCTGGAAAAGGCAGGGAAACACTGAAGCTTTCTTT.

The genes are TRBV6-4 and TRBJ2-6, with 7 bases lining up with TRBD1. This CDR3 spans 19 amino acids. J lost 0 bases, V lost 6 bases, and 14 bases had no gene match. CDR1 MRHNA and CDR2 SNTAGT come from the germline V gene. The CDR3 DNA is TGTGCCAGCAGCGCCCAACCCACAGGGGCTACCTCTGGGGCCAACGTCCTGACTTTC. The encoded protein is CASSAQPTGATSGANVLTF.

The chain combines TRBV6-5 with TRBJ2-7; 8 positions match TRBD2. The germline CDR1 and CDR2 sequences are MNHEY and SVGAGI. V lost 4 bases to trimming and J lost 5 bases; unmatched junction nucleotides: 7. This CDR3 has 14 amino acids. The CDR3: CASSWASGPHEQYF. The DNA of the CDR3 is TGTGCCAGCAGTTGGGCTAGCGGGCCCCACGAGCAGTACTTC.

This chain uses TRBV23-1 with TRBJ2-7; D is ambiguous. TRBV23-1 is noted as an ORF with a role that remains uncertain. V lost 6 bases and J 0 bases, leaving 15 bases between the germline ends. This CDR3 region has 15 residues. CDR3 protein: CASSPHPHSSYEQYF. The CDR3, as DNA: TGCGCCAGCAGCCCTCATCCCCACAGCTCCTACGAGCAGTACTTC.

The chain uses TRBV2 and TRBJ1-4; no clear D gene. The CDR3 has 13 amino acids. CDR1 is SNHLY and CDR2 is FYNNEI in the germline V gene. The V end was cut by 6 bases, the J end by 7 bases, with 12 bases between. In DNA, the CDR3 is TGTGCCAGCAGGTGGGAGGGAGTTGAAAAACTGTTTTTT. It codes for CASRWEGVEKLFF.

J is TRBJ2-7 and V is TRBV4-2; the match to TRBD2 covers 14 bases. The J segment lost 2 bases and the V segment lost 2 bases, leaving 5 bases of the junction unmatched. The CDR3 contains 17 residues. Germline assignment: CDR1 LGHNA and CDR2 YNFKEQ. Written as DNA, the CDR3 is TGTGCCAGCAGCCAATTAGAGACTAGCGGGAGGGCCTACGAGCAGTACTTC. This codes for CASSQLETSGRAYEQYF.

DNA for the CDR3: TGTGCCAGCAGTACCCCGGGGGCCTACGAGCAGTACTTC. Translated: CASSTPGAYEQYF. V and J are TRBV27 and TRBJ2-7; maybe TRBD2 (6 bases). Germline assignment: CDR1 MNHEY and CDR2 SMNVEV (reference sequence). V was cut by 5 bases and J by 2 bases, with 10 bases left in between. The CDR3 sequence is 13 residues long.

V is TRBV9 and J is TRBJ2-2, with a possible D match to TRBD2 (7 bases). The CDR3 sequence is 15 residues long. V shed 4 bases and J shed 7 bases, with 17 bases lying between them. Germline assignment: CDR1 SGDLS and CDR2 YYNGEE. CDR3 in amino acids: CASSPRGGVDGELFF. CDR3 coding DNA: TGTGCCAGCAGCCCGAGGGGGGGAGTTGACGGGGAGCTGTTTTTT.

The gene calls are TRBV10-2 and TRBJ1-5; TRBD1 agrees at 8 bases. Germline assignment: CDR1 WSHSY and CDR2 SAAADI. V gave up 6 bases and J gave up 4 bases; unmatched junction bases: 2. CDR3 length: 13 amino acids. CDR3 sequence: CASSYRGNQPQHF. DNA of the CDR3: TGCGCCAGCAGCTACAGGGGGAATCAGCCCCAGCATTTT.